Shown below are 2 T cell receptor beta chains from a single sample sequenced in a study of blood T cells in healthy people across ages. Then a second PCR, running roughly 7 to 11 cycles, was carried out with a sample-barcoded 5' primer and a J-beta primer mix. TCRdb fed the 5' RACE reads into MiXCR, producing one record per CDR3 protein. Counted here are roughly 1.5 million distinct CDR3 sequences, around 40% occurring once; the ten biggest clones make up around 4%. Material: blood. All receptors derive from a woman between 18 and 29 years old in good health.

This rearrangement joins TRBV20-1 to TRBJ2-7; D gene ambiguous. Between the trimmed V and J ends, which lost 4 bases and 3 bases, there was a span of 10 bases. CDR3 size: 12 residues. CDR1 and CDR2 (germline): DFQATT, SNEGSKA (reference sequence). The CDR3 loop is CSATETHYEQYF. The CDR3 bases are TGCAGTGCTACCGAGACCCACTACGAGCAGTACTTC.

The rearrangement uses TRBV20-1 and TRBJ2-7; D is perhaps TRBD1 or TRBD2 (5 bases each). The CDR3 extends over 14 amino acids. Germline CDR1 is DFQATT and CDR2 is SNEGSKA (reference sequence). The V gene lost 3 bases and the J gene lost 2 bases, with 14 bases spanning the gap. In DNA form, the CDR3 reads TGCAGTGCTAGGGGGGACGGGGCCCCCTACGAGCAGTACTTC. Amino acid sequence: CSARGDGAPYEQYF.